A selection of T cell receptor beta chains follows, all from one sample in a study of cytomegalovirus exposure and HLA in healthy donors. Profiling relied on immunoSEQ multiplex PCR, and the TCRdb table lists in-frame clones only, not all of them. The table lists 120,000 or so clones, over 75% of them singletons, with roughly 4% in the top ten. Material: PBMCs. These receptor sequences come from a young man in good health and CMV-seropositive. Each CDR3 is given with its conserved first and last residue. A D gene is named only where the DNA matches it firmly. Clone size, where shown, is once, few, many, or a class for clones that have expanded.

d_call | cdr3_length | clone_size | j_call | v_call | cdr3_nt | cdr3_aa
NA | 13 | once | TRBJ1-1 | TRBV5-1 | TGCGCCAGCAGCCAAAACGCGGACACTGAAGCTTTCTTT | CASSQNADTEAFF
TRBD1 | 15 | NA | TRBJ2-3 | TRBV5-1 | TGCGCCAGCAGCCTGAAGACAGGGGGTACCCTGTCGCAGTATTTT | CASSLKTGGTLSQYF
NA | 14 | few | TRBJ1-4 | TRBV6-6 | TGTGCCAGCAGTTATAGAGGGTTTCGCGGTGAACTGTTTTTT | CASSYRGFRGELFF
NA | 14 | NA | TRBJ1-1 | TRBV9 | TGTGCCAGCAGCGTAGGTGACAGGTCGCCTGAAGCTTTCTTT | CASSVGDRSPEAFF
TRBD2 | 16 | NA | TRBJ2-3 | TRBV2 | TGTGCCATCCTAGGGGGACTAGCGAACCACACAGATACGCAGTATTTT | CAILGGLANHTDTQYF
TRBD1 | 13 | NA | TRBJ1-2 | TRBV29-1 | TGCAGCGTTGGGAAGACAGGGTTCGATGGCTACACCTTC | CSVGKTGFDGYTF
TRBD1 | 15 | NA | TRBJ1-2 | TRBV19 | TGTGCCAGTAGTACCAATCTTGGGACAGGGAACGGCTACACCTTC | CASSTNLGTGNGYTF
NA | 14 | NA | TRBJ1-6 | TRBV5-5 | TGTGCCAGCAGCCCGGGACTGCTTAATTCACCCCTCCACTTT | CASSPGLLNSPLHF
NA | 15 | NA | TRBJ1-2 | TRBV7-2 | TGTGCCAGCAGCTTAGATAAAGGCAGATGGAGGGGCTACACCTTC | CASSLDKGRWRGYTF
NA | 13 | NA | TRBJ2-5 | TRBV5-6 | TGTGCCAGCAGCCCTGGATCACGGGGGACCCAGTACTTC | CASSPGSRGTQYF
NA | 13 | NA | TRBJ2-5 | TRBV6-1 | TGTGCCAGCACCCTGACAGAGCGCGGGACCCAGTACTTC | CASTLTERGTQYF
NA | 16 | few | TRBJ1-5 | TRBV19 | TGTGCCACCAAGCCGCTCCAGGGTCCCTACAATCAGCCCCAGCATTTT | CATKPLQGPYNQPQHF
TRBD1 | 18 | NA | TRBJ2-1 | TRBV19 | TGTGCCAGTAGTATAGAGTTTAGGGGGACAGGAAGGGGGAGGTCTCAGTTCTTC | CASSIEFRGTGRGRSQFF
NA | 16 | medium-sized | TRBJ1-5 | TRBV7-2 | TGTGCCAGCAGCTTATCAGGGTTTGGGGGCAATCAGCCCCAGCATTTT | CASSLSGFGGNQPQHF